This T cell receptor beta chain derives from a study of shared clonotypes between healthy human individuals. V was shortened by 4 bases and J by 0 bases, with 13 bases between the two germline ends. The CDR3 covers 16 residues. Per germline, CDR1 SGHVS and CDR2 FNYEAQ. Naive CD8 cells, CD45RO-negative and positively selected for CCR7, excluded terminally differentiated effector memory CD45RA+ cells. Profiled with immunoSEQ multiplex PCR; TCRdb holds only in-frame clones, not every one. The table includes 1.5 million to 2.5 million clones, about 95% detected once. This clone is a singleton in its sample.

The chain combines TRBV7-6 with TRBJ1-3; perhaps TRBD1 as D (5 bases). Sequenced sample: naive CD8+ T cells sorted from blood. The TCR comes from a man younger than 35 in good health. CDR3 protein: CASSYPYGASGNTIYF. The CDR3 DNA sequence: TGTGCCAGCAGCTACCCGTATGGGGCCTCTGGAAACACCATATATTTT.